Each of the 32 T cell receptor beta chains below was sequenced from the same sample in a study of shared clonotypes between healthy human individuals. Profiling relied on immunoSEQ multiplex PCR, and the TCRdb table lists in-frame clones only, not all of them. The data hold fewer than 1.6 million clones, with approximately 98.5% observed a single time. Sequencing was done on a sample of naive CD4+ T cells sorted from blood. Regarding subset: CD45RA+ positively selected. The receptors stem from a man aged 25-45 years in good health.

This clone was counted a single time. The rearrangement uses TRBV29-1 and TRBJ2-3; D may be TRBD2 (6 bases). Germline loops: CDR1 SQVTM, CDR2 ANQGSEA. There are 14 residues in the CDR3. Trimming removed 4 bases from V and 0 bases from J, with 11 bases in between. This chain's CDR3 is CSVAGGTSTDTQYF. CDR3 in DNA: TGCAGCGTTGCAGGTGGGACTAGCACAGATACGCAGTATTTT.

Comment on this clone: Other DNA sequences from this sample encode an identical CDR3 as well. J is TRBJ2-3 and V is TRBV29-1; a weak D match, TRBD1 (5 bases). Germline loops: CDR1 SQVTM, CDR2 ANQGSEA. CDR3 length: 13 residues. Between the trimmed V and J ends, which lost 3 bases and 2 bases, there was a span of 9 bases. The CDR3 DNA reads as TGCAGCGTTGAGGGGCGGTTCACAGATACGCAGTATTTT. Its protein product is CSVEGRFTDTQYF.

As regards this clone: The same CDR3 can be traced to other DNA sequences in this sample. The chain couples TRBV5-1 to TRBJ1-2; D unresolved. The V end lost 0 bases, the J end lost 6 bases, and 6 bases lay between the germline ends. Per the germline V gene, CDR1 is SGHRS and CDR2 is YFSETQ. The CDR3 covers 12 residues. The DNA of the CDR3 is TGCGCCAGCAGCTTGGGTAGGGATGGCTACACCTTC. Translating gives CASSLGRDGYTF.

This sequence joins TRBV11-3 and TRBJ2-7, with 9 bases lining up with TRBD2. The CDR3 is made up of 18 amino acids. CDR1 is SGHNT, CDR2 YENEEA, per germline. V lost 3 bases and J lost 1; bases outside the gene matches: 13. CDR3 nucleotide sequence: TGTGCCAGCAGCTTTTCCAATCCAAGACTAGCGGCTTCCTACGAGCAGTACTTC. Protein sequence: CASSFSNPRLAASYEQYF.

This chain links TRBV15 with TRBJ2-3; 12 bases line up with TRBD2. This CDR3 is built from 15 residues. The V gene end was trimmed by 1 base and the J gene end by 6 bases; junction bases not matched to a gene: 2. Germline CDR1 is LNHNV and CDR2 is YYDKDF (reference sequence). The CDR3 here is CATSRASGRADTQYF. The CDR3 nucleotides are TGTGCCACCAGCAGAGCTAGCGGGAGGGCGGATACGCAGTATTTT. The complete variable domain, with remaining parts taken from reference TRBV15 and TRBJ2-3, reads DAMVIQNPRYQVTQFGKPVTLSCSQTLNHNVMYWYQQKSSQAPKLLFHYYDKDFNNEADTPDNFQSRRPNTSFCFLDIRSPGLGDTAMYLCATSRASGRADTQYFGPGTRLTVL.

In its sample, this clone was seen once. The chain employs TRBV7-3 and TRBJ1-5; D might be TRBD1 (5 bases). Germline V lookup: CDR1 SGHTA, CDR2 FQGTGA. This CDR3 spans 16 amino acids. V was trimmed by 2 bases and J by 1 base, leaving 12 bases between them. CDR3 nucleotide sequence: TGTGCCAGCAGCTTATCTAGAGGGGCGAGCAATCAGCCCCAGCATTTT. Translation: CASSLSRGASNQPQHF.

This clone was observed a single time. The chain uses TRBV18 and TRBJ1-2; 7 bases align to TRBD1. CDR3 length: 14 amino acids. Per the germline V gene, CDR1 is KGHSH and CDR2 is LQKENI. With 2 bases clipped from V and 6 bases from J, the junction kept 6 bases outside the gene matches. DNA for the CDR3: TGTGCCAGCTCACCAGCCAGGGGGTCGAATGGCTACACCTTC. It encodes CASSPARGSNGYTF.

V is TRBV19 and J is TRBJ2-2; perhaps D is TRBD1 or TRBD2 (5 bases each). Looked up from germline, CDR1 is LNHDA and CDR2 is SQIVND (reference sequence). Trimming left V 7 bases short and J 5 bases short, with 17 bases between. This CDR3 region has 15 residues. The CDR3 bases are TGTGCCAGTAACTGGGGGAGCGGATTGACCGGGGAGCTGTTTTTT. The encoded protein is CASNWGSGLTGELFF.

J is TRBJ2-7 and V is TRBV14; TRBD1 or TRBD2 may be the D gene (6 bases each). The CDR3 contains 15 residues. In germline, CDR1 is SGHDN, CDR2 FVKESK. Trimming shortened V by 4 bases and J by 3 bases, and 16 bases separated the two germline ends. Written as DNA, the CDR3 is TGTGCCAGCAGCCTTCAACCGGGGGCGAACTACGAGCAGTACTTC. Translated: CASSLQPGANYEQYF. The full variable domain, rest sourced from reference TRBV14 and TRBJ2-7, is EAGVTQFPSHSVIEKGQTVTLRCDPISGHDNLYWYRRVMGKEIKFLLHFVKESKQDESGMPNNRFLAERTGGTYSTLKVQPAELEDSGVYFCASSLQPGANYEQYFGPGTRLTVT.

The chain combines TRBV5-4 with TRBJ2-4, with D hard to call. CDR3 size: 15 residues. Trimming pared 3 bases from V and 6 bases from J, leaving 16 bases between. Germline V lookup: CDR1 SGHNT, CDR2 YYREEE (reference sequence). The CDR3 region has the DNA TGTGCCAGCAGCTCAAAGACTGACTCCTTAAACATTCAGTACTTC. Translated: CASSSKTDSLNIQYF.

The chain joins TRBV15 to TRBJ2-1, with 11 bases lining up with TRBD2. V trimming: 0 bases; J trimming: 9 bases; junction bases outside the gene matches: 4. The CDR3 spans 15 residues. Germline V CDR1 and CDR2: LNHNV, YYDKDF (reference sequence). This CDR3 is CATSRDRLAGGEQFF. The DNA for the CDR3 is TGTGCCACCAGCAGAGATAGGCTAGCGGGAGGTGAGCAGTTCTTC.

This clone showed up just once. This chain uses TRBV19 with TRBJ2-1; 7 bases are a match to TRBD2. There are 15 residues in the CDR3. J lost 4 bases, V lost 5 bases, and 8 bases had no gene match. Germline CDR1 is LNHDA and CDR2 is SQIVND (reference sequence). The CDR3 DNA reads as TGTGCCAGTAGTGATACGGGAGGCAGGTACAATGAGCAGTTCTTC. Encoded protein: CASSDTGGRYNEQFF.

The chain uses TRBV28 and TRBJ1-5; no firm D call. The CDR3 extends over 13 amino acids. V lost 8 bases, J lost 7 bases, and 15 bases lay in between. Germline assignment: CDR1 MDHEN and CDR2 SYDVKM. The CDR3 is CASDSLITQPQHF. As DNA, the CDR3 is TGTGCCAGCGACTCTTTAATCACACAGCCCCAGCATTTT.

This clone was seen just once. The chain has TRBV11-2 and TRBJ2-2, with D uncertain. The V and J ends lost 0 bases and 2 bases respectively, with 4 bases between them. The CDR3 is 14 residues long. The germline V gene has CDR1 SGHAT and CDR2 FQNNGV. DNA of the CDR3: TGTGCCAGCAGCTTAGACGGAAACACCGGGGAGCTGTTTTTT. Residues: CASSLDGNTGELFF.

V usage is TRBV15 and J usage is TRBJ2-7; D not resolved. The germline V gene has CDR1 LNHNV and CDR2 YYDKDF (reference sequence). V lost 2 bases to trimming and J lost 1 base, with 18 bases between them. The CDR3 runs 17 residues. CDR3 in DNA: TGTGCCACCAGCAGACACCCTCTAGGTGCAGCGTCCTACGAGCAGTACTTC. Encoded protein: CATSRHPLGAASYEQYF.

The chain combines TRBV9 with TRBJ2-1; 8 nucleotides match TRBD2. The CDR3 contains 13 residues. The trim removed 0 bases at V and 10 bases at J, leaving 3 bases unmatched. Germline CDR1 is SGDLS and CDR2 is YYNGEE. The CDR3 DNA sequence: TGTGCCAGCAGCGTAGATGTAGCGGGGGAGCAGTTCTTC. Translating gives CASSVDVAGEQFF.

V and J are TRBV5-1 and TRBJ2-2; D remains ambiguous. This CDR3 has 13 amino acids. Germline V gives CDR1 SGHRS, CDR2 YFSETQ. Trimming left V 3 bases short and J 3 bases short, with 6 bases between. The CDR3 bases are TGCGCCAGCAGCTCCTCGGACACCGGGGAGCTGTTTTTT. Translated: CASSSSDTGELFF.

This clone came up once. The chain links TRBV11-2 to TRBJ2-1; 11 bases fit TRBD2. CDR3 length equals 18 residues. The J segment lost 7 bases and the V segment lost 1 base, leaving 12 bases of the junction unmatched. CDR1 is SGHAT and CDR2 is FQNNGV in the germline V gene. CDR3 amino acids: CASSLVGTSGILGNEQFF. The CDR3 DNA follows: TGTGCCAGCAGCTTAGTCGGGACTAGCGGAATTCTTGGGAATGAGCAGTTCTTC.

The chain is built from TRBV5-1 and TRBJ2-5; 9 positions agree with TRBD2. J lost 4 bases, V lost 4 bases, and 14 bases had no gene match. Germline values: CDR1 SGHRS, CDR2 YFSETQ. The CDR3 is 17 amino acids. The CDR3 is CASSLLGGAGGSETQYF. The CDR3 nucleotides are TGCGCCAGCAGCCTCCTTGGGGGAGCGGGAGGTTCAGAGACCCAGTACTTC. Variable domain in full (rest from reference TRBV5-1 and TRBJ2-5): KAGVTQTPRYLIKTRGQQVTLSCSPISGHRSVSWYQQTPGQGLQFLFEYFSETQRNKGNFPGRFSGRQFSNSRSEMNVSTLELGDSALYLCASSLLGGAGGSETQYFGPGTRLLVL.

CDR3 in DNA: TGTGCCAGCAGCACGGCGGGGTTTGGGGCCGGGGAGCTGTTTTTT. This translates into CASSTAGFGAGELFF. This sequence joins TRBV21-1 and TRBJ2-2; no DNA check was done on the table's D call, TRBD2. TRBV21-1 counts as a pseudogene. The CDR3 totals 15 residues.

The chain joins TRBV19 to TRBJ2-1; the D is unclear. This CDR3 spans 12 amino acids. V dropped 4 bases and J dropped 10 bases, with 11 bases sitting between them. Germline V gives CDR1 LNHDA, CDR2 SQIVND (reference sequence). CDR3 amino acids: CASSKQLGEQFF. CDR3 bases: TGTGCCAGTAGTAAACAGTTAGGGGAGCAGTTCTTC. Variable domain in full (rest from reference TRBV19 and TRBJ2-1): DGGITQSPKYLFRKEGQNVTLSCEQNLNHDAMYWYRQDPGQGLRLIYYSQIVNDFQKGDIAEGYSVSREKKESFPLTVTSAQKNPTAFYLCASSKQLGEQFFGPGTRLTVL.

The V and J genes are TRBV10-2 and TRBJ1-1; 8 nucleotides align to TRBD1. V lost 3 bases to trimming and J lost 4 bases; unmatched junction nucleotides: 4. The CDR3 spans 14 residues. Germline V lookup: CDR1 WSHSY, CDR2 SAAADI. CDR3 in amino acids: CASSEGQGGTEAFF. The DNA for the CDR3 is TGCGCCAGCAGTGAAGGACAGGGAGGCACTGAAGCTTTCTTT.

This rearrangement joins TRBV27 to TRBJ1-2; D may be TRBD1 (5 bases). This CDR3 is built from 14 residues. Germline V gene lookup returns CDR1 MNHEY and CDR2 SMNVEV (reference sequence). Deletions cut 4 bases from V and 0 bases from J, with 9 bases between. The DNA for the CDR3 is TGTGCCAGCAGTTATAGGGGATCTAACTATGGCTACACCTTC. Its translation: CASSYRGSNYGYTF.

The CDR3 DNA is TGTGCCAGCAGCTTAGGGGGTAGGTCCGGTAATGAGCAGTTCTTC. Protein: CASSLGGRSGNEQFF. V gene TRBV11-2 combines with J gene TRBJ2-1, with D unresolved. The length of the CDR3 is 15 residues. Germline assignment: CDR1 SGHAT and CDR2 FQNNGV. V gave up 1 base and J gave up 7 bases, with 14 bases separating them.

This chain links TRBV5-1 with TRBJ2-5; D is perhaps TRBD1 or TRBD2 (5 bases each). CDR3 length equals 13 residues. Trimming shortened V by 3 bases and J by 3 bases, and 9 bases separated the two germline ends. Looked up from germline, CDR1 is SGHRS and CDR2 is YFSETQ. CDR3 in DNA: TGCGCCAGCAGCTCCGGGGCAGAAGAGACCCAGTACTTC. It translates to CASSSGAEETQYF.

CDR3 bases: TGTGCCAGCAGTCCTAGGACAGGACGGGGCTACACCTTC. Its protein is CASSPRTGRGYTF. The chain has TRBV6-5 and TRBJ1-2, with 7 bases matching TRBD1. In germline, CDR1 is MNHEY, CDR2 SVGAGI. Trimming at V came to 5 bases and at J to 8 bases, leaving 8 bases not matched to a gene. This CDR3 has 13 amino acids.

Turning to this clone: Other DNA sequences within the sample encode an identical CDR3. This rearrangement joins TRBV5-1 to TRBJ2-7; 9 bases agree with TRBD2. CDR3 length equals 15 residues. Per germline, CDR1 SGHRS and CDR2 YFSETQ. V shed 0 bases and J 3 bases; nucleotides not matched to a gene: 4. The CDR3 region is CASSLALAGNYEQYF. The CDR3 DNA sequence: TGCGCCAGCAGCTTGGCCCTAGCGGGGAACTACGAGCAGTACTTC.

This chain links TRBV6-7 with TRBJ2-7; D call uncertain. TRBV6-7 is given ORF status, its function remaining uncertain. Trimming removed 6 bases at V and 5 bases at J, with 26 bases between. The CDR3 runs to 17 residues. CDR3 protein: CASSRLVVLPNFHEQYF. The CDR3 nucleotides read TGTGCCAGCAGCAGGCTAGTTGTCTTACCAAACTTCCACGAGCAGTACTTC.

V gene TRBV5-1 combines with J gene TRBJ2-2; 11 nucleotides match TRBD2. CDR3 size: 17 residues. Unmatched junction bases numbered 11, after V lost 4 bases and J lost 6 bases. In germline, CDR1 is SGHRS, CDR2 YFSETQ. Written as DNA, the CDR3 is TGCGCCAGCAGCCAAGGGGAACTAGCGGGAGTTTCCGGGGAGCTGTTTTTT. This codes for CASSQGELAGVSGELFF.

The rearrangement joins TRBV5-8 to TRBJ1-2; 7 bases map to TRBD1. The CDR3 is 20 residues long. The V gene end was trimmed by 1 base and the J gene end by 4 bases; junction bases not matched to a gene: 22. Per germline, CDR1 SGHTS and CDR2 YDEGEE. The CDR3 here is CASSLTMLLSGTAPLYGYTF. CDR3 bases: TGTGCCAGCAGCTTGACGATGTTATTATCCGGGACAGCCCCTCTCTATGGCTACACCTTC.

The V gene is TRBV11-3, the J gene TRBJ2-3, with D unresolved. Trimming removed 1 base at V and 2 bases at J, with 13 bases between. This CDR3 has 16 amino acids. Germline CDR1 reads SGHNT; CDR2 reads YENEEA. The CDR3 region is CASSLGTGSNTDTQYF. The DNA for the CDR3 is TGTGCCAGCAGCTTAGGGACCGGGTCGAACACAGATACGCAGTATTTT.

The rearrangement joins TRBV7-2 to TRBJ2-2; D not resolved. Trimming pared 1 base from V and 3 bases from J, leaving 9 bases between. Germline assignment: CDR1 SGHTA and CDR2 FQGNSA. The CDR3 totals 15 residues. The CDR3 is CASSLVGWDTGELFF. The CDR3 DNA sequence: TGTGCCAGCAGCTTAGTGGGATGGGACACCGGGGAGCTGTTTTTT.